This T cell receptor (beta chain) was recorded in a study of T cell responses to AZD1222 COVID-19 vaccine. Study summary: Investigators merged groups given second doses at roughly 4 or roughly 12 weeks. Findings of the study overall: Vaccination with two AZD1222 doses was followed by a rise in Spike-specific TCR breadth and depth. The study sampled repertoires only after the peak T cell response. Close to half of all spike-specific TCRs reportedly target regions of the variants that are unmutated.

In regard to this clone: Its specificity is unknown.

The CDR3 is 14 residues long. V dropped 1 base and J dropped 8 bases, with 11 bases sitting between them. CDR1 is LGHDT and CDR2 is YNNKEL in the germline V gene (reference sequence). Method: immunoSEQ multiplex PCR; TCRdb's copy keeps in-frame clones and lacks some. The sample shows some 180,000 clones, 88% of them seen only once. The material was peripheral blood, obtained on day 0 of AZD1222 vaccination. The chain recombines TRBV3-1 (or the pseudogene TRBV3-2) with TRBJ2-2; D might be TRBD2 (5 bases). This clonotype was obtained from an adult in good health. CDR3 region: CASSQGRGLGELFF. CDR3 coding DNA: TGTGCCAGCAGCCAAGGAAGAGGGTTGGGGGAGCTGTTTTTT.